The 21 T cell receptor beta chains below come from one sample, sequenced in a study of blood T cell repertoires in COVID-19. The protocol was immunoSEQ multiplex PCR, while the TCRdb copy is restricted to in-frame clones and leaves out a portion. The table has under 300,000 clones, around 83% seen once; the top ten hold 2% to 2.5%. The sample taken for sequencing was peripheral blood. These receptor sequences come from a man aged 35-49 years who had recovered from COVID-19.

V is TRBV7-2 and J is TRBJ2-2, with D possibly matching TRBD2 (6 bases). The CDR3 runs to 14 residues. Germline-derived CDR1 and CDR2 are SGHTA and FQGNSA. Trimming cost V 2 bases and J 7 bases, with 11 bases left between them. CDR3 nucleotides: TGTGCCAGCAGCTTAAACAAGGGAGGCGGGGAGCTGTTTTTT. As protein: CASSLNKGGGELFF.

The CDR3 DNA follows: TGTGCCAGCAGTCGACTAGCGGGAGCGAACACCGGGGAGCTGTTTTTT. It is translated as CASSRLAGANTGELFF. This rearrangement joins TRBV6-6 to TRBJ2-2; 12 nucleotides match TRBD2. V shed 5 bases, J shed 0 bases, and the junction held 1 base outside the gene matches. The CDR3 is 16 residues long. Germline V gives CDR1 MNHNY, CDR2 SVGAGI (reference sequence).

This clone was counted between two and nine times. The chain combines TRBV3-1 (or the pseudogene TRBV3-2) with TRBJ1-2; D not certain. Trimming removed 1 base from V and 6 bases from J, with 9 bases in between. The germline gives CDR1 LGHDT, CDR2 YNNKEL (reference sequence). CDR3 length: 13 residues. The CDR3 DNA reads TGTGCCAGCAGCCAAGTTTCAGACAATGGCTACACCTTC. Translated, it gives CASSQVSDNGYTF.

The rearrangement joins TRBV9 to TRBJ2-5; D might be TRBD2 (6 bases). With 3 bases removed from V and 9 bases from J, the gap between germline ends came to 18 bases. The germline CDR1 and CDR2 sequences are SGDLS and YYNGEE. This CDR3 has 14 residues. The CDR3 loop is CASSAGTAGGPQYF. The CDR3 DNA reads as TGTGCCAGCAGCGCCGGGACTGCCGGTGGGCCCCAGTACTTC.

This chain joins TRBV6-1 and TRBJ2-6, with unresolved D. The CDR3 length is 14 residues. Looked up from germline, CDR1 is MNHNS and CDR2 is SASEGT. Trimming removed 3 bases from V and 4 bases from J, with 7 bases in between. CDR3 residues: CASSENTGANVLTF. The CDR3 region has the DNA TGTGCCAGCAGTGAGAATACAGGGGCCAACGTCCTGACTTTC.

The chain is built from TRBV30 and TRBJ1-1; 8 bases align to TRBD1. The CDR3 loop spans 14 amino acids. Germline-derived CDR1 and CDR2 are GTSNPN and SVGIG (reference sequence). Trimming took 2 bases from V and 2 from J; bases not matched to a gene: 4. CDR3 residues: CAWSLGTGNTEAFF. CDR3 bases: TGTGCCTGGAGTCTCGGGACAGGTAACACTGAAGCTTTCTTT.

The V gene is TRBV11-2, the J gene TRBJ1-5; 10 bases are shared with TRBD1. V lost 5 bases and J lost 3; bases outside the gene matches: 4. This CDR3 is 15 amino acids long. The germline V gene encodes CDR1 SGHAT and CDR2 FQNNGV. In nucleotides, the CDR3 is TGTGCCAGCAGCGCCGGGACAGGGGTCAATCAGCCCCAGCATTTT. This sequence encodes CASSAGTGVNQPQHF.

The chain couples TRBV3-1 (or the pseudogene TRBV3-2) to TRBJ1-3; D possibly corresponds to TRBD1 (5 bases). Germline CDR1 and CDR2: LGHDT and YNNKEL (reference sequence). V was pared by 4 bases and J by 0 bases, with 10 bases between. The CDR3 is 15 residues long. The CDR3 is CASSLTDSSGNTIYF. CDR3 in DNA: TGTGCCAGCAGCCTAACCGACAGCTCTGGAAACACCATATATTTT.

The chain couples TRBV7-6 to TRBJ1-2; 9 nucleotides align to TRBD1. The germline V gene encodes CDR1 SGHVS and CDR2 FNYEAQ. This CDR3 is built from 15 residues. Germline trimming cut 4 bases from V and 7 bases from J; bases unmatched to any gene: 10. The CDR3 sequence is CASSSSGTGYSGYTF. The DNA for the CDR3 is TGTGCCAGCAGCTCCTCCGGGACAGGGTACTCTGGCTACACCTTC.

The table lists this clone with a count of one. The chain couples TRBV12-3 or TRBV12-4 to TRBJ1-2; 8 bases map to TRBD1. The trim removed 7 bases at V and 7 bases at J, leaving 8 bases unmatched. The CDR3 is 13 amino acids. The CDR3 region is CASIMQGARGYTF. In DNA, the CDR3 is TGTGCCAGCATTATGCAGGGGGCGCGTGGCTACACCTTC.

The chain has TRBV28 and TRBJ1-2; D is possibly TRBD1 (6 bases). The V end was cut by 6 bases, the J end by 4 bases, with 12 bases between. Per germline, CDR1 MDHEN and CDR2 SYDVKM. CDR3 length: 13 amino acids. The CDR3 coding sequence is TGTGCCAGCAGCTACAGGGAGGGCTATGGCTACACCTTC. Its translation: CASSYREGYGYTF.

The chain carries TRBV29-1 and TRBJ1-1; the match to TRBD1 covers 7 bases. Unmatched junction bases numbered 3, after V lost 4 bases and J lost 1 base. Germline V gene lookup returns CDR1 SQVTM and CDR2 ANQGSEA. The CDR3 is made up of 13 amino acids. The CDR3 protein is CSVVGQANTEAFF. CDR3 nucleotide sequence: TGCAGCGTTGTTGGACAGGCGAACACTGAAGCTTTCTTT. Combining the CDR3 with reference TRBV29-1 and TRBJ1-1 gives the whole variable domain SAVISQKPSRDICQRGTSLTIQCQVDSQVTMMFWYRQQPGQSLTLIATANQGSEATYESGFVIDKFPISRPNLTFSTLTVSNMSPEDSSIYLCSVVGQANTEAFFGQGTRLTVV.

This clone was counted between two and nine times. The chain combines TRBV15 with TRBJ2-3; D perhaps matches TRBD2 (5 bases). Per germline, CDR1 LNHNV and CDR2 YYDKDF (reference sequence). Trimming removed 1 base at V and 3 bases at J, with 17 bases between. The CDR3 contains 17 residues. CDR3 bases: TGTGCCACCAGCAGAGCCGATCGGGAAAAGGTGACAGATACGCAGTATTTT. As protein: CATSRADREKVTDTQYF.

This rearrangement joins TRBV19 to TRBJ2-1; D unclear. Germline V lookup: CDR1 LNHDA, CDR2 SQIVND (reference sequence). Trimming removed 8 bases at V and 0 bases at J, with 11 bases between. CDR3 length: 14 amino acids. The CDR3 here is CASRVLDSYNEQFF. The CDR3 nucleotides are TGTGCCAGTCGCGTATTAGACTCCTACAATGAGCAGTTCTTC.

This chain joins TRBV2 and TRBJ1-4; D perhaps matches TRBD1 (5 bases). Trimming cost V 3 bases and J 8 bases, with 13 bases left between them. CDR1 and CDR2 (germline): SNHLY, FYNNEI. The length of the CDR3 is 14 residues. The CDR3 is CASSDPGREEKLFF. DNA for the CDR3: TGTGCCAGCAGTGATCCGGGACGGGAGGAAAAACTGTTTTTT.

In DNA form, the CDR3 reads TGTGCCAGCAGCTTAGCGGCAGGGATCAATCAGCCCCAGCATTTT. Protein product: CASSLAAGINQPQHF. The V and J genes are TRBV7-2 and TRBJ1-5; a weak D match, TRBD1 (5 bases). The CDR3 spans 15 residues. Germline CDR1 SGHTA, CDR2 FQGNSA. Trimming pared 0 bases from V and 3 bases from J, leaving 9 bases between.

The chain couples TRBV6-6 to TRBJ1-5; 7 bases line up with TRBD1. The CDR3 runs to 13 residues. Germline V CDR1 and CDR2: MNHNY, SVGAGI (reference sequence). Trimming removed 8 bases from V and 4 bases from J; junction bases left unmatched: 5. For the CDR3, the DNA is TGTGCCAGCGGCGGACAGGAAAATCAGCCCCAGCATTTT. Translating gives CASGGQENQPQHF.

This chain links TRBV7-9 with TRBJ2-5, with 8 bases identical to TRBD1. The CDR3 has 14 residues. Per germline, CDR1 SEHNR and CDR2 FQNEAQ (reference sequence). V gave up 5 bases and J gave up 3 bases; unmatched junction bases: 5. The CDR3 loop reads CASSAGQGEETQYF. CDR3 coding DNA: TGTGCCAGCAGCGCCGGACAGGGTGAAGAGACCCAGTACTTC.

V is TRBV5-6 and J is TRBJ1-1; D is possibly TRBD1 (6 bases). Trimming removed 6 bases from V and 5 bases from J, with 29 bases in between. The CDR3 extends over 18 amino acids. CDR1 and CDR2 from the germline V gene are SGHDT and YYEEEE. CDR3 in amino acids: CASNRFIDEGVRGTEAFF. The DNA of the CDR3 is TGTGCCAGCAACCGGTTTATCGATGAGGGGGTGCGCGGGACTGAAGCTTTCTTT.

J is TRBJ2-7 and V is TRBV27; 13 nucleotides align to TRBD2. The CDR3 is 19 amino acids. Germline CDR1 MNHEY, CDR2 SMNVEV (reference sequence). V shed 6 bases and J 0 bases; nucleotides not matched to a gene: 14. The CDR3 nucleotides read TGTGCCAGCAGCGCACATCCGGGACTAGCGGGACCTGACTCCTACGAGCAGTACTTC. It is translated as CASSAHPGLAGPDSYEQYF.

The chain recombines TRBV7-8 with TRBJ2-3; TRBD2 agrees at 7 bases. This CDR3 has 13 residues. Germline V gene sequence: CDR1 SGHVS, CDR2 FQNEAQ. V shed 5 bases and J 6 bases; nucleotides not matched to a gene: 5. The CDR3 protein is CASSRRLADTQYF. The CDR3 DNA is TGTGCCAGCAGCCGCCGACTAGCTGATACGCAGTATTTT.